Only one count was recorded for the clone carrying this T cell receptor (beta chain). Its antigen is unknown. This may be a read error, as it is one base from a much larger clone. The data were taken from a study of T cell repertoires in cytomegalovirus infection. Study background: It was the public TCR beta signatures that indicated both CMV infection and matching HLA type. Study findings and constraints: HLA-C-restricted CMV-specific TCR beta clonotypes prevailed in the ex vivo response.

The CDR3 runs to 15 residues. Germline CDR1 SGHTA, CDR2 FQGNSA. TCRdb re-called the reads through MiXCR, storing one row per CDR3 protein. The sample includes about 150,000 distinct CDR3 sequences, about a quarter seen only once; the top ten take 10% to 11%. Sequencing was done on a sample of PBMCs. The genes are TRBV7-2 and TRBJ1-1; D gene uncertain. The TCR sequence derives from a human donor in good health (CMV status not recorded). Some clones in this sample may be carry-over from other donors' samples. The CDR3 is CVSSSLATGHTEAFF. The CDR3 DNA reads TGTGTCAGCAGCTCCTTGGCCACTGGGCACACTGAAGCTTTCTTT. The full variable domain, in which reference TRBV7-2 and TRBJ1-1 provide the parts outside the CDR3, is GAGVSQSPSNKVTEKGKDVELRCDPISGHTALYWYRQSLGQGLEFLIYFQGNSAPDKSGLPSDRFSAERTGGSVSTLTIQRTQQEDSAVYLCVSSSLATGHTEAFFGQGTRLTVV.